This T cell receptor (beta chain) was found in a study of blood T cell repertoires in COVID-19. The ends were cut back, 0 bases at V and 7 bases at J, with 8 bases in the middle. CDR1 and CDR2 from the germline V gene are SGHRS and YFSETQ. The CDR3 runs to 13 residues. Repertoires were generated with immunoSEQ multiplex PCR, while TCRdb's copy carries only in-frame clones and drops some. Among about 170,000 clones listed, 90% to 95% were seen once. This receptor was taken from a man aged 45-65 years with acute or convalescent COVID-19. This rearrangement joins TRBV5-1 to TRBJ2-1, with a possible D match to TRBD2 (5 bases). The specimen sequenced was peripheral blood. The chain's CDR3 is CASSLGAENEQFF. The CDR3 bases are TGCGCCAGCAGCTTGGGAGCGGAGAATGAGCAGTTCTTC.